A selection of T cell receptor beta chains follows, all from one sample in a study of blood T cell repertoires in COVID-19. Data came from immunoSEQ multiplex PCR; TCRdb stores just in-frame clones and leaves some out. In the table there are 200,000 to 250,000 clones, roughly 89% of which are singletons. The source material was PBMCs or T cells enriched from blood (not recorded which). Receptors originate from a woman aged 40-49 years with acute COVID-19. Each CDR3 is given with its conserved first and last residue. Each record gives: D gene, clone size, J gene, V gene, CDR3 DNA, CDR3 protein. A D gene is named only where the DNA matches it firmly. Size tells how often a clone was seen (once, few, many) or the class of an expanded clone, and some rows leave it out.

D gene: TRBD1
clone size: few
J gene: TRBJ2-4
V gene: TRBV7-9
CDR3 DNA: TGTGCCAGCAGCTTAGCGCGGACAGGGGCTTTTCTGTACTTC
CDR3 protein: CASSLARTGAFLYF

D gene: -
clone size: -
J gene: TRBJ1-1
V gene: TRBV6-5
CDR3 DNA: TGTGCCAGCAGTTACTCTGGGGCCGATATTGAAGCTTTCTTT
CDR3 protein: CASSYSGADIEAFF

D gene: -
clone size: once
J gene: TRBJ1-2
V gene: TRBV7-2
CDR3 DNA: TGTGCCAGCAGCTTAGAAAATGCTGGGAGGAGCTATGGCTACACCTTC
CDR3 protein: CASSLENAGRSYGYTF

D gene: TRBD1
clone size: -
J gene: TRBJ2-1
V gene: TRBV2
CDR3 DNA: TGTGCCAGCAGTGGACCCACGGGACAGGGGTTCAATGAGCAGTTCTTC
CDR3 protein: CASSGPTGQGFNEQFF

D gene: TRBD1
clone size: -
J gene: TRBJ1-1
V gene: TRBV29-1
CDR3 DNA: TGCAGCGTTGTAAGGCAGGGGGCTACTGAAGCTTTCTTT
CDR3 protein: CSVVRQGATEAFF

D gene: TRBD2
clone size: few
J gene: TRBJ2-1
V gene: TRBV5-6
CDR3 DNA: TGTGCCAGCAGTAGGACCCACCTGCGGGAGAATGAGCAGTTCTTC
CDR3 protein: CASSRTHLRENEQFF

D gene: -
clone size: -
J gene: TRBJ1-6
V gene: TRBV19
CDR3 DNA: TGTGCCAGTTCTAGGAGCCTGACGGCGCTTAATTCACCCCTCCACTTT
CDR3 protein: CASSRSLTALNSPLHF

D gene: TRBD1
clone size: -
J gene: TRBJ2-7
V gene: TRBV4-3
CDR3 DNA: TGCGCCAGCAGCCTGAATCCAGGGGGCGGCTACGAGCAGTACTTC
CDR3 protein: CASSLNPGGGYEQYF

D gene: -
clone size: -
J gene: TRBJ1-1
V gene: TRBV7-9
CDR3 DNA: TGTGCCAGCAGCTTAGGTAATCGGAACCGGAGGAGAAGGACTGAAGCTTTCTTT
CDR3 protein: CASSLGNRNRRRRTEAFF

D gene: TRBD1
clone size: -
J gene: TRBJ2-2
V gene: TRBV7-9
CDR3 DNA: TGTGCCAGCAGCCGCCATACCGGGACAGGGTCCGGGGAGCTGTTTTTT
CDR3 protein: CASSRHTGTGSGELFF

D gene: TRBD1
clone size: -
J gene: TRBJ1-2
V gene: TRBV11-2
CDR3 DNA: TGTGCCAGCAGCTTACAGGGGGAAAACTATGGCTACACCTTC
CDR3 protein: CASSLQGENYGYTF

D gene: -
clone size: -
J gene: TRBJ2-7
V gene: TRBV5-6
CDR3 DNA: TGTGCCAGCAGCTTCCAGGGTAGGTACGAGCAGTACTTC
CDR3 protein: CASSFQGRYEQYF

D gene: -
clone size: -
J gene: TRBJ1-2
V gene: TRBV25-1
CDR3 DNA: TGTGCCAGCAGTGAAGCCTCGCCGGGGGGGGAATATGGCTACACCTTC
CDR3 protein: CASSEASPGGEYGYTF

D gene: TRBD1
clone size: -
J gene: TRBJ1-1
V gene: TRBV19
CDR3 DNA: TGTGCCAGTAGTAGCCTGACAGGGGGCTTAATGAACACTGAAGCTTTCTTT
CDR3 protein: CASSSLTGGLMNTEAFF

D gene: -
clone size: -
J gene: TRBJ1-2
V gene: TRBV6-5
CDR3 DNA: TGTGCCAGCTCCGTTTTACGCGTTTCTATTGAGTACACCTTC
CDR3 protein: CASSVLRVSIEYTF

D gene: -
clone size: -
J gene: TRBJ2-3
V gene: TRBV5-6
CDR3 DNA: TGTGCCAGCAGCATAAACAGGGCGAGGATTACAGATACGCAGTATTTT
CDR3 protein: CASSINRARITDTQYF

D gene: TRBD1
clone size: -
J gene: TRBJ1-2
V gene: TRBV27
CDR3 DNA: TGTGCCAGCGGGGGATGGCAGGGGGCCAACTATGGCTACACCTTC
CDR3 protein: CASGGWQGANYGYTF

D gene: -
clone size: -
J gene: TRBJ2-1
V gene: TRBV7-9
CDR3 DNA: TGTGCCAGCAGCGGAACCGGGGGTAATAAGGGGCAGTTCTTC
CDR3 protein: CASSGTGGNKGQFF

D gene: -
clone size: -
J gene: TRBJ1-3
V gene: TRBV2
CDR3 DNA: TGTGCCAGCAGCTCGGGACTCACCTCTGGAAACACCATATATTTT
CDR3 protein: CASSSGLTSGNTIYF

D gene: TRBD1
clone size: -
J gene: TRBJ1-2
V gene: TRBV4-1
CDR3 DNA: TGCGCCAGCAGCCTGATCCGGGACAGGGAAGTGCGGGGCTACACCTTC
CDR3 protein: CASSLIRDREVRGYTF

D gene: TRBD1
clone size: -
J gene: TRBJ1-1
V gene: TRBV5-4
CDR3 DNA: TGTGCCAGCAGCTTGGACGGACAGGCGGCTTTCTTT
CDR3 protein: CASSLDGQAAFF

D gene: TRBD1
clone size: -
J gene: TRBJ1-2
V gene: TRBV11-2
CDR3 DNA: TGTGCCAGCAGCTTAGCAGGGGGCTATGGCTACACCTTC
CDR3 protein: CASSLAGGYGYTF

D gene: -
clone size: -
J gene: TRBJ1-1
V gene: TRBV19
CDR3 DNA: TGTGCCAGTAGTATAGAGGACGGGGAGTGGACTGAAGCTTTCTTT
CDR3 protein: CASSIEDGEWTEAFF

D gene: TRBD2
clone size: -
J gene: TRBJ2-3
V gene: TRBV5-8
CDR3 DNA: TGTGCCAGCAGCTGGAGCGGGGGGGCGGATACGCAGTATTTT
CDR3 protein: CASSWSGGADTQYF

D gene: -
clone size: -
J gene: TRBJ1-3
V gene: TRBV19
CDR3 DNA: TGTGCCAGTATGACCAGGGGAGGGTTCGGAAACACCATATATTTT
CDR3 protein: CASMTRGGFGNTIYF

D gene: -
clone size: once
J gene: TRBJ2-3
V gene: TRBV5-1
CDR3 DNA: TGCGCCAGCAGCTTGGCCGGTAAAAGCACAGATACGCAGTATTTT
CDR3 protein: CASSLAGKSTDTQYF

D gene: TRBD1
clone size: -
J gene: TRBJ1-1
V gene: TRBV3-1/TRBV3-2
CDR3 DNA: TGTGCCAGCAGCCGCCCCTGGACAGGGGGGAGCACTGAAGCTTTCTTT
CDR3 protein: CASSRPWTGGSTEAFF

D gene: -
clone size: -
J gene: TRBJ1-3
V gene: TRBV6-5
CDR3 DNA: TGTGCCAGCACCACCGACAGGTTCTCTGGAAACACCATATATTTT
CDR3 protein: CASTTDRFSGNTIYF

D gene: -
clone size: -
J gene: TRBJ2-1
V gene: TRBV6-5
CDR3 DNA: TGTGCCAGCAGTCGACCCTCCAGGGGAAGCGGGGTGCAGTTCTTC
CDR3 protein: CASSRPSRGSGVQFF

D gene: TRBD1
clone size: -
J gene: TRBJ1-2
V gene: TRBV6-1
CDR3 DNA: TGTGCCAGCAGTGCCCTACAGGGGGATGGCTACACCTTC
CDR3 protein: CASSALQGDGYTF

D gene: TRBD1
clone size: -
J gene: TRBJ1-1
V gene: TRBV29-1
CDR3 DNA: TGCAGCGGAGTGGACAGGGGGGGCACTGAAGCTTTCTTT
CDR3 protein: CSGVDRGGTEAFF

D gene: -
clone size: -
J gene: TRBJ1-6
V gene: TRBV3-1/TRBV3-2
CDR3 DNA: TGTGCCAGCAGCCAAGCGGGGGTTAATTCACCCCTCCACTTT
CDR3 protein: CASSQAGVNSPLHF

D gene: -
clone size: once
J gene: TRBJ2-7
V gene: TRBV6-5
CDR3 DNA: TGTGCCAGCAGTCTCCAGGGTCCCTACGAGCAGTACTTC
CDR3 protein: CASSLQGPYEQYF

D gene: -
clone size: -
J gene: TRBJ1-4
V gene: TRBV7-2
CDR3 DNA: TGTGCCAGCAGCTTTTATCACAAAAATGAAAAACTGTTTTTT
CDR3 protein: CASSFYHKNEKLFF

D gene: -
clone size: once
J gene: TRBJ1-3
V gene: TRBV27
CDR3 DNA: TGTGCCAGCAGTTCCGCCGGGGTTATCGGTAACACCATATATTTT
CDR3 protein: CASSSAGVIGNTIYF

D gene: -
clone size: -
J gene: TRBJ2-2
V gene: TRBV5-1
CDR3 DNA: TGCGCCAGCTCGGCAGGGCAGAGCACCGGGGAGCTGTTTTTT
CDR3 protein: CASSAGQSTGELFF

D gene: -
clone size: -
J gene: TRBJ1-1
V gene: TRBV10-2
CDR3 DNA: TGCGCCAGCAGTGAGTCGAACGGGGATCGGACTGAAGCTTTCTTT
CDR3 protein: CASSESNGDRTEAFF

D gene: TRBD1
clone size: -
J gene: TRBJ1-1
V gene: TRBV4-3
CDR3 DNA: TGCGCCAGCAGCCAAGACAGGGGGCCGGGAGCTTTCTTT
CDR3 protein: CASSQDRGPGAFF

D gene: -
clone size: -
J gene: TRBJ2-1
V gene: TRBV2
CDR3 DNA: TGTGCCAGCAGTGATGAAGCGGAGCAGTTCTTC
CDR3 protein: CASSDEAEQFF

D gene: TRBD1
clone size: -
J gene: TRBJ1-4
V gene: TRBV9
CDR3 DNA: TGTGCCAGCAGGGGGGACAGCGAAAAACTGTTTTTT
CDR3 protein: CASRGDSEKLFF

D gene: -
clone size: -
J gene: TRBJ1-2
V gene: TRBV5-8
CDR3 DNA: TGTGCCAGCAGAGTGTACGCTACAGCTAACTATGGCTACACCTTC
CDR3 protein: CASRVYATANYGYTF

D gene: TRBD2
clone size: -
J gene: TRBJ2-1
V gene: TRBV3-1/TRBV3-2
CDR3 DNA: TGTGCCAGCAGCCAGGAGGGACTAGCGGGGAAATACAATGAGCAGTTCTTC
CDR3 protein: CASSQEGLAGKYNEQFF

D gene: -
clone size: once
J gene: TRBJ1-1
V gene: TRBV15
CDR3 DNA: TGTGCCACCAGCAGAGTCGGGGGGGACACTGAAGCTTTCTTT
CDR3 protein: CATSRVGGDTEAFF

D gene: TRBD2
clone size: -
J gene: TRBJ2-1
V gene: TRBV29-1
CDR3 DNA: TGCAGCGTTGCCCGGGGACTAGCGGCTAATGAGCAGTTCTTC
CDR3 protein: CSVARGLAANEQFF